The present T cell receptor (beta chain) was sequenced within a study of T cell repertoires in cytomegalovirus infection. Study findings and constraints: Ex vivo, HLA-C-restricted CMV-specific TCR beta clonotypes prevailed over the rest of the response.

TCRdb re-analysed the reads in MiXCR, keeping a single row per CDR3 protein. The sample has 300,000 to 450,000 distinct CDR3 sequences, roughly 20% seen once. About this clonotype: As yet, its antigen is unknown.

This clonotype was obtained from a human donor in good health (CMV status not recorded). Some clones in this sample may be carry-over from other donors' samples. The specimen sequenced was PBMCs.

CDR3 bases: TGTGCCAGCAGTAGTGGGACCAAACACTACGAGCAGTACTTC. Protein: CASSSGTKHYEQYF. The chain employs TRBV12-3 or TRBV12-4 and TRBJ2-7; D assignment may be TRBD1 or TRBD2 (5 bases each). The CDR3 consists of 14 residues. The germline V and J ends were trimmed by 5 bases and 3 bases, with 14 bases remaining between them.